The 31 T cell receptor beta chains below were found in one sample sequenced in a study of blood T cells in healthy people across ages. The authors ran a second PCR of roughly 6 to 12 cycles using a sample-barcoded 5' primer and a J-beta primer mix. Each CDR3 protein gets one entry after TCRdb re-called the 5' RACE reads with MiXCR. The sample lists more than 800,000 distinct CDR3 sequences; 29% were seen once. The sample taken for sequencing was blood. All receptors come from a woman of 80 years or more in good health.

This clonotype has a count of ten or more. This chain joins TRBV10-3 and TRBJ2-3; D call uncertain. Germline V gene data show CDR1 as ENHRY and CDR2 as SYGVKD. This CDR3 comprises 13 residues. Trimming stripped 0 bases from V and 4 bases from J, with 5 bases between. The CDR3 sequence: CAISESRADTQYF. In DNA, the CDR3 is TGTGCCATCAGTGAGTCTCGGGCAGATACGCAGTATTTT.

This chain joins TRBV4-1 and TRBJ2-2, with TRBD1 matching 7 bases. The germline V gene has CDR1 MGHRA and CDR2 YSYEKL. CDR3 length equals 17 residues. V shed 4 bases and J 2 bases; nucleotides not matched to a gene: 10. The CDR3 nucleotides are TGCGCCAGCAGCCTGAGACCGGGACAGTTCAACACCGGGGAGCTGTTTTTT. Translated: CASSLRPGQFNTGELFF.

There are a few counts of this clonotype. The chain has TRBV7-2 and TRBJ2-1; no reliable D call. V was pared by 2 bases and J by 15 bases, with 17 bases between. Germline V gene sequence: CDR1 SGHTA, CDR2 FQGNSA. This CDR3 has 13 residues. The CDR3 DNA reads TGTGCCAGCAGCTTACCCTCGAACTGGGCCCGGTTCTTC. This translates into CASSLPSNWARFF. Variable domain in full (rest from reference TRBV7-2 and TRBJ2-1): GAGVSQSPSNKVTEKGKDVELRCDPISGHTALYWYRQSLGQGLEFLIYFQGNSAPDKSGLPSDRFSAERTGGSVSTLTIQRTQQEDSAVYLCASSLPSNWARFFGPGTRLTVL.

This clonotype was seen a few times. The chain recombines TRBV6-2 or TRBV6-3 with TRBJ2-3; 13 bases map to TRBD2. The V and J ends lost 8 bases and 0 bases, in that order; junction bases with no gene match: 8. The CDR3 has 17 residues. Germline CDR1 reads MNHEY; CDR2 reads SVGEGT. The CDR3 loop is CASGPGTSGASTDTQYF. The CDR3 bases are TGTGCCAGCGGACCCGGGACTAGCGGGGCTAGCACAGATACGCAGTATTTT.

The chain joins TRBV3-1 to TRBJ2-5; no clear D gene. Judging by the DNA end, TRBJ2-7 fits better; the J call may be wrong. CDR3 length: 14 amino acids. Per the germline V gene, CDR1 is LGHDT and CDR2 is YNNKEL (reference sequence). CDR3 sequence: CASSQGEHFGEQYF. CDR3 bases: TGTGCCAGCAGCCAAGGTGAGCATTTCGGCGAGCAGTACTTC.

The CDR3 spells CATSSDGGRAASTDTQYF. CDR3 nucleotides: TGTGCCACCAGCAGCGATGGCGGACGAGCGGCTAGCACAGATACGCAGTATTTT. This chain connects TRBV15 to TRBJ2-3; maybe TRBD2 (5 bases). CDR3 length: 18 amino acids. Per the germline V gene, CDR1 is LNHNV and CDR2 is YYDKDF (reference sequence). The V and J ends lost 3 bases and 0 bases respectively, with 19 bases between them.

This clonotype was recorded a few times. Here the CDR3 reads CSATIPRNTGELFF. The CDR3 DNA is TGCAGCGCCACAATTCCTAGGAACACCGGGGAGCTGTTTTTT. The chain couples TRBV29-1 to TRBJ2-2; D is unresolved. The V end was cut by 7 bases, the J end by 1 base, with 13 bases between. Germline CDR1 reads SQVTM; CDR2 reads ANQGSEA. The CDR3 has 14 amino acids.

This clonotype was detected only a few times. The CDR3 reads CASSFGRNEKLFF. As DNA, the CDR3 is TGTGCCAGCAGCTTCGGCAGAAATGAAAAACTGTTTTTT. This sequence joins TRBV5-5 and TRBJ1-4; D gene unclear. V was trimmed by 2 bases and J by 5 bases, leaving 7 bases between them. This CDR3 comprises 13 residues. The germline V gene encodes CDR1 SGHKS and CDR2 YYEKEE (reference sequence).

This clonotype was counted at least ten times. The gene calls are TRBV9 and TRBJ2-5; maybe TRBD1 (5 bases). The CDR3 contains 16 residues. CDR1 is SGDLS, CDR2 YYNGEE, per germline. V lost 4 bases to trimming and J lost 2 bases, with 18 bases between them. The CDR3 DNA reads TGTGCCAGCAGCCCCCTGGGGCAGATAGAGCAAGAGACCCAGTACTTC. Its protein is CASSPLGQIEQETQYF.

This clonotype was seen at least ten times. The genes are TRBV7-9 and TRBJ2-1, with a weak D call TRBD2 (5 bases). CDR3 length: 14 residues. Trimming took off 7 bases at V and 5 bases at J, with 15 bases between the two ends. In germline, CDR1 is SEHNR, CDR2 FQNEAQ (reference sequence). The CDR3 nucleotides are TGTGCCAGCAACTATGGAGGACTGAACAATGAGCAGTTCTTC. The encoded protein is CASNYGGLNNEQFF.

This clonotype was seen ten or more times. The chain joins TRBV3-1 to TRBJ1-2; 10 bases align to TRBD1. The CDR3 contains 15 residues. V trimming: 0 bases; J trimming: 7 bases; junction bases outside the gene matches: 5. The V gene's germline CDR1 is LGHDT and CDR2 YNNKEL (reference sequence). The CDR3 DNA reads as TGTGCCAGCAGCCAAGAGGGACAGGGGCTCAGTGGCTACACCTTC. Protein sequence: CASSQEGQGLSGYTF. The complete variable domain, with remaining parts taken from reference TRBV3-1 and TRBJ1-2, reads DTAVSQTPKYLVTQMGNDKSIKCEQNLGHDTMYWYKQDSKKFLKIMFSYNNKELIINETVPNRFSPKSPDKAHLNLHINSLELGDSAVYFCASSQEGQGLSGYTFGSGTRLTVV.

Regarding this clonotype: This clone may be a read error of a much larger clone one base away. The CDR3 DNA is TGCGCCAACAGCCGGGACAATTCCTACGAGCAGTACTTC. Amino acid sequence: CANSRDNSYEQYF. The genes are TRBV5-1 and TRBJ2-4; tentatively, D is TRBD1 (6 bases). Judging by the DNA end, TRBJ2-7 fits better; the J call may be wrong. Germline CDR1 SGHRS, CDR2 YFSETQ. The CDR3 consists of 13 residues.

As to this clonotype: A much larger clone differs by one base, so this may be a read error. The CDR3 bases are TGTGCCAGCAGCTTAGATGTCGACAGTTTTTTACACAATGAGCAGTACTTC. Translation: CASSLDVDSFLHNEQYF. This sequence joins TRBV7-2 and TRBJ2-1, with D tentatively TRBD1 (5 bases). The DNA matches TRBJ2-7 better at its end, which makes the J call doubtful. The CDR3 has 17 amino acids. The germline CDR1 and CDR2 sequences are SGHTA and FQGNSA.

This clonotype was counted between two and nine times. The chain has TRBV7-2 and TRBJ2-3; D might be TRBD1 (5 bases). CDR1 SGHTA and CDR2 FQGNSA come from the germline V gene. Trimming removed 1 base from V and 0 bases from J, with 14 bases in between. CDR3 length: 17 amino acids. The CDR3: CASSLGAPRTSTDTQYF. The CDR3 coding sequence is TGTGCCAGCAGCTTAGGGGCCCCCCGGACAAGCACAGATACGCAGTATTTT.

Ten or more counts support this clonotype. CDR3 nucleotide sequence: TGTGCCATCAGTGAACCCACTAGCGGGGGGGCTCGAAATGAGCAGTTCTTC. This translates into CAISEPTSGGARNEQFF. The chain uses TRBV10-3 and TRBJ2-1, with 13 nucleotides matching TRBD2. The germline gives CDR1 ENHRY, CDR2 SYGVKD. CDR3 length equals 17 residues. Losses at the gene ends were 3 bases for V and 7 bases for J; bases not matched to a gene: 9.

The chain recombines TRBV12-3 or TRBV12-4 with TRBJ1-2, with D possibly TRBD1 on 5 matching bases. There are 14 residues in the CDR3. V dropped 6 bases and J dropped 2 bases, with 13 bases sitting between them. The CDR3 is CASSRATVNYGYTF. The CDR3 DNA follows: TGTGCCAGCAGCCGTGCGACAGTCAACTATGGCTACACCTTC.

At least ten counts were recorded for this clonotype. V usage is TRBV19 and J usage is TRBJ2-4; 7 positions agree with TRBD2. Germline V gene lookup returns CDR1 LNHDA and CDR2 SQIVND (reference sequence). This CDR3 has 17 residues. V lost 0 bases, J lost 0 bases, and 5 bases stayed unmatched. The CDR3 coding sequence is TGTGCCAGTAGTATAGATAATTCGGGGGGAGCCAAAAACATTCAGTACTTC. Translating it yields CASSIDNSGGAKNIQYF. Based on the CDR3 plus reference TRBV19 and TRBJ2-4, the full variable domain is DGGITQSPKYLFRKEGQNVTLSCEQNLNHDAMYWYRQDPGQGLRLIYYSQIVNDFQKGDIAEGYSVSREKKESFPLTVTSAQKNPTAFYLCASSIDNSGGAKNIQYFGAGTRLSVL.

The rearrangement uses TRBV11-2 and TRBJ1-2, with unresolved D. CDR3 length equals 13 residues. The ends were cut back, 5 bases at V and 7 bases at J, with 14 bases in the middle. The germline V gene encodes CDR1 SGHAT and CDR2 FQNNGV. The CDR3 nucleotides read TGTGCCAGCAGCCCCGGAGGAGGATGTGGCTACACCTTC. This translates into CASSPGGGCGYTF. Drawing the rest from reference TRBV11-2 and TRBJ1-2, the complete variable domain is EAGVAQSPRYKIIEKRQSVAFWCNPISGHATLYWYQQILGQGPKLLIQFQNNGVVDDSQLPKDRFSAERLKGVDSTLKIQPAKLEDSAVYLCASSPGGGCGYTFGSGTRLTVV.

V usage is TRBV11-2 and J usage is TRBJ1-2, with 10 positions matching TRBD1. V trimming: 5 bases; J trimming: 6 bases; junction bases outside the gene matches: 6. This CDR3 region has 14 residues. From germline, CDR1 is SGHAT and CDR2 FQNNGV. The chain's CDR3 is CASSRPGQGNGYTF. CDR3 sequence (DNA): TGTGCCAGCAGCCGACCGGGACAGGGGAATGGCTACACCTTC.

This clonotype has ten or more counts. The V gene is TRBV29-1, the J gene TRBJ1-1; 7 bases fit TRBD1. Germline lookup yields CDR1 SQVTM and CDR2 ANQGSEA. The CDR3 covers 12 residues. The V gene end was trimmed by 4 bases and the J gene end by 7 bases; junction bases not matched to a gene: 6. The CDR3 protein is CSVGQQGVEAFF. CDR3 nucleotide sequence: TGCAGCGTTGGCCAGCAGGGGGTTGAAGCTTTCTTT.

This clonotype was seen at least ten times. CDR3 bases: TGTGCCAGCAGTTTCTCTCTCTTGGGGGATACGCAGTATTTT. Amino acid sequence: CASSFSLLGDTQYF. The chain joins TRBV27 to TRBJ2-3; D is undetermined. The CDR3 has 14 amino acids. V lost 3 bases and J 6 bases, leaving 13 bases between the germline ends. Germline CDR1 reads MNHEY; CDR2 reads SMNVEV (reference sequence).

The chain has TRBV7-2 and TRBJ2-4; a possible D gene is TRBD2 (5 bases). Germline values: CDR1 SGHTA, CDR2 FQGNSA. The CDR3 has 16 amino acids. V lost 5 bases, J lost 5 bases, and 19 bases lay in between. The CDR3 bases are TGTGCCAGCAGCCTCTCGCGGGCGTCGGGTCAAAACATTCAGTACTTC. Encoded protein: CASSLSRASGQNIQYF.

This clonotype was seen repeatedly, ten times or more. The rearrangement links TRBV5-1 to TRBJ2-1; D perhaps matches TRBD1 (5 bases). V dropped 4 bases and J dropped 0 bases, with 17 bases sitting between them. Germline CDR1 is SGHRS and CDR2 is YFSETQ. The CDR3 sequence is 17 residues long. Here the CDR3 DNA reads TGCGCCAGCAGCCGGGTCAAACAGGATCGCTCCTACAATGAGCAGTTCTTC. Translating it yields CASSRVKQDRSYNEQFF.

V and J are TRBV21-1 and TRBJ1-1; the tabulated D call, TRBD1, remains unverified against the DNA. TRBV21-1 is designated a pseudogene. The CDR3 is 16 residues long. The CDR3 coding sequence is TGTGCCAGCAGCGAACAGTTGGGACACCTAGACGCTGAAGCTTTCTTT. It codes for CASSEQLGHLDAEAFF.

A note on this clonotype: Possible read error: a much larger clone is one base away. CDR3 sequence reads: CSVVQGPNEQFF. Written as DNA, the CDR3 is TGCAGCGTTGTGCAGGGGCCGAATGAGCAGTTCTTC. The rearrangement links TRBV29-1 to TRBJ2-1; D is perhaps TRBD1 (6 bases). The V and J ends lost 4 bases and 7 bases respectively, with 11 bases between them. The germline V gene encodes CDR1 SQVTM and CDR2 ANQGSEA. The CDR3 is 12 amino acids.

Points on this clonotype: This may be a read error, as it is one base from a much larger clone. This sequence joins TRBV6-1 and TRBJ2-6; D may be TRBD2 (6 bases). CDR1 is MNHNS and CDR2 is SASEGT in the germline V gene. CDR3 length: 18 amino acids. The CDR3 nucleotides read TGTGCCAGCTCCCCCTCCGGGATCGGGAGTTCTGGGGCCGACGTCCTGACTTTC. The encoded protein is CASSPSGIGSSGADVLTF.

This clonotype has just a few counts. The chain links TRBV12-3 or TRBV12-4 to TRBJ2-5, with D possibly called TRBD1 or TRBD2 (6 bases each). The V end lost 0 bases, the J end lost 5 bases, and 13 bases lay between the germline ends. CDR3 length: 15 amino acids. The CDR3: CASSLAGGRGETQYF. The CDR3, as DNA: TGTGCCAGCAGTTTAGCGGGGGGCCGGGGCGAGACCCAGTACTTC.

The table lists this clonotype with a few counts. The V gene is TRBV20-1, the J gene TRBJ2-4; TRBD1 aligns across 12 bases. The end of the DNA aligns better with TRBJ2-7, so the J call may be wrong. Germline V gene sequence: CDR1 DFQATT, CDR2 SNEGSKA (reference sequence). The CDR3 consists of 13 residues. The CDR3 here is CSARWDRGLEQYF. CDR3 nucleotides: TGCAGTGCTAGATGGGACAGGGGGCTCGAGCAGTACTTC.

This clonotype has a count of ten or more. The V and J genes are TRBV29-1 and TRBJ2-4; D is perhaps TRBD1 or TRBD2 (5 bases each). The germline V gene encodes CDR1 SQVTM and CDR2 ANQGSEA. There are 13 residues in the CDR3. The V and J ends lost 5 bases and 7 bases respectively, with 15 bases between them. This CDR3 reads CSVSRDLGNIQYF. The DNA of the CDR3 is TGCAGCGTTTCCCGGGACCTCGGGAACATTCAGTACTTC.

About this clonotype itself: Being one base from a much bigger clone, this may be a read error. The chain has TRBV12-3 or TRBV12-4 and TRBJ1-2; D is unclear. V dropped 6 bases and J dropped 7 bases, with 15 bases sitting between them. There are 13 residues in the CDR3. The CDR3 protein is CASRLKVLGGYTF. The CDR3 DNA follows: TGTGCCAGCAGGTTAAAAGTACTGGGTGGCTACACCTTC.

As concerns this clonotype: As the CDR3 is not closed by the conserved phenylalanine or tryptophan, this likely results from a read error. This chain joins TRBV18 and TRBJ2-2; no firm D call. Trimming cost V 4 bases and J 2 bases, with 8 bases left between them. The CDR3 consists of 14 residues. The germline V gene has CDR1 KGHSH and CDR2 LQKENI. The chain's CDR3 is CASSQDTNTGELFC. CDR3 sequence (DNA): TGTGCCAGCTCACAAGATACTAACACCGGGGAGCTGTTTTGT.